This record covers a single T cell receptor (beta chain). Its specificity is unknown. V was trimmed by 3 bases and J by 4 bases, leaving 10 bases between them. The V gene's germline CDR1 is SEHNR and CDR2 FQNEAQ (reference sequence). The CDR3 covers 14 residues. This sample stems from a study of cytomegalovirus exposure and HLA in healthy donors. Points from the study as a whole: Analyzed later, most CMV-associated TCR beta chains appeared HLA-restricted.

Primers: 60 Vbeta forward and 13 Jbeta reverse. Under the authors' procedure: In a later analysis, about 11 million of approximately 81 million unique beta chains occurred in at least two donors. Data came from immunoSEQ multiplex PCR; TCRdb stores just in-frame clones and leaves some out. V, J and clone size are taken as reported in that table, and D and trimming were inferred from the DNA itself. This sample has about 160,000 clones, with about two thirds found just once. The material sequenced was PBMCs. The V gene is TRBV7-9, the J gene TRBJ2-1, with D possibly matching TRBD1 (5 bases). The source is a woman aged 25 to 39 in good health and CMV-seronegative. The CDR3 bases are TGTGCCAGCAGCTTGCTAGGGGCTTACAATGAGCAGTTCTTC. Translated, it gives CASSLLGAYNEQFF.